This TCR beta chain was retrieved from a study of blood T cells in healthy people across ages. Germline-derived CDR1 and CDR2 are DFQATT and SNEGSKA (reference sequence). This CDR3 spans 14 amino acids. This clonotype was counted a few times. Primed by a sample-barcoded 5' primer and a J-beta primer mix, a second PCR proceeded for about 7 to 11 cycles. TCRdb re-analysed the 5' RACE reads in MiXCR, keeping a single row per CDR3 protein. Of about 1.4 million distinct CDR3 sequences listed, almost 60% are singletons. The chain has TRBV20-1 and TRBJ2-7; tentative D call: TRBD2 (6 bases). The sequencing input was blood. The TCR comes from a man aged 18 to 30 in good health. The CDR3 nucleotides are TGCAGCGGCTCCTCGGGGAGGAACCTCTACGAGCAGTACTTC. It codes for CSGSSGRNLYEQYF.